Included here is one T cell receptor (beta chain) sequence, with context. Trimming at V came to 0 bases and at J to 5 bases, leaving 1 base not matched to a gene. This CDR3 has 14 residues. Germline CDR1 and CDR2: SGDLS and YYNGEE. The record originates from a study of Ad26.COV2.S vaccination and SARS-CoV-2 variants. Produced via immunoSEQ multiplex PCR; TCRdb's table is partial and in-frame only. This table holds roughly 250,000 clones, around 85% found once. Treatment meaning: roughly 20 received Ad26.COV2.S at low or high dose, single or two shots; 5 received placebo; per-sample allocation not given. Day 63 after the first vaccine or placebo injection was the time point for sampling.

This chain links TRBV9 with TRBJ2-2, with 7 bases aligning to TRBD1. The receptor was derived from a person aged 18-60 years who received the Ad26.COV2.S COVID-19 vaccine or a placebo. Sequencing was performed on peripheral blood, taken in a trial of Ad26.COV2.S vaccine versus placebo. CDR3 in amino acids: CASSVVTGTGELFF. The CDR3 DNA is TGTGCCAGCAGCGTAGTGACAGGGACCGGGGAGCTGTTTTTT.